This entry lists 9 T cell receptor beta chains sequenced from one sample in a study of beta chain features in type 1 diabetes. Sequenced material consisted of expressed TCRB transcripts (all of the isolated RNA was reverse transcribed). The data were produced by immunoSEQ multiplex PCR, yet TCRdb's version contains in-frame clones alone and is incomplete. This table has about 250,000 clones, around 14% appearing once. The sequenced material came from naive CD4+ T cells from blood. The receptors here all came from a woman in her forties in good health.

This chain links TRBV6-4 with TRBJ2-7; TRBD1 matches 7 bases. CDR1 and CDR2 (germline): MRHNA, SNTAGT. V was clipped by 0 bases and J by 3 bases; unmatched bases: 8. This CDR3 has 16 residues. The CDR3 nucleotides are TGTGCCAGCAGTGACTCGATTGGGGACAGATACTACGAGCAGTACTTC. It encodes CASSDSIGDRYYEQYF.

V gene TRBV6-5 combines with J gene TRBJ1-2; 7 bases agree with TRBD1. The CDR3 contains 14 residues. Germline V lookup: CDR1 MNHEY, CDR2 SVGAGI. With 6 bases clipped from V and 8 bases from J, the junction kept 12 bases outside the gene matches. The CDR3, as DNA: TGTGCCAGCAGCACCCTTATCACAGGGGAGGGCTACACCTTC. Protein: CASSTLITGEGYTF.

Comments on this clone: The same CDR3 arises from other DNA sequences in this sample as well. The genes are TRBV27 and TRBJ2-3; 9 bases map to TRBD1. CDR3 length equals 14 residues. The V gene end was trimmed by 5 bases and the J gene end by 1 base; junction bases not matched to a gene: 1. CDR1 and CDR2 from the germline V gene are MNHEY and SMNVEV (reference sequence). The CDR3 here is CASSGTGRTDTQYF. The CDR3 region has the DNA TGTGCCAGCAGTGGGACAGGGCGCACAGATACGCAGTATTTT.

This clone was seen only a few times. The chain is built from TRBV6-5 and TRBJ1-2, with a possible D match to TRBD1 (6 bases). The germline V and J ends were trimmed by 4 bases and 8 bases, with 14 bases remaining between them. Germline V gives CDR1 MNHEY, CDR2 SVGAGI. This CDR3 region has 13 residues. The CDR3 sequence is CASSSTGLEGYTF. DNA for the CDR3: TGTGCCAGCAGTTCCACAGGGCTTGAAGGCTACACCTTC.

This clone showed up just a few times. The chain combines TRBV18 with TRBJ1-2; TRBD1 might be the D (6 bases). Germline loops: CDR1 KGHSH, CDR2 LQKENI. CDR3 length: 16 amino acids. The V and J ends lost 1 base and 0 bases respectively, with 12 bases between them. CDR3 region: CASSPRIQGSNYGYTF. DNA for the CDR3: TGTGCCAGCTCACCACGGATACAGGGCTCTAACTATGGCTACACCTTC.

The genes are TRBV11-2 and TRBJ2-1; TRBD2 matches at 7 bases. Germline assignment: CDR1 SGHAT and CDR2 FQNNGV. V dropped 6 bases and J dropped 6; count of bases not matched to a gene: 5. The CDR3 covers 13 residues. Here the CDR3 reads CASSWDYVNEQFF. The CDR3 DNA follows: TGTGCCAGCAGTTGGGACTACGTCAATGAGCAGTTCTTC.

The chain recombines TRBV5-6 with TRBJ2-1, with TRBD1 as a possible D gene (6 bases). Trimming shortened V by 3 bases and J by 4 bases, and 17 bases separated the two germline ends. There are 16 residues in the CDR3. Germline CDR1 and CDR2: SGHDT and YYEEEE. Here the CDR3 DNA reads TGTGCCAGCAGCTATATGGTTAGACAGGCGTACAATGAGCAGTTCTTC. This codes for CASSYMVRQAYNEQFF.

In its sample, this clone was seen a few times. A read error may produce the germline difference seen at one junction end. CDR3 amino acids: CASSPGLAGGRSSEQYF. The DNA of the CDR3 is TGCGCCAGCAGCCCGGGACTAGCGGGGGGACGGTCCTCCGAGCAGTACTTC. This chain connects TRBV5-1 to TRBJ2-7, with TRBD2 identical over 15 bases. Germline CDR1 reads SGHRS; CDR2 reads YFSETQ. This CDR3 spans 17 amino acids.

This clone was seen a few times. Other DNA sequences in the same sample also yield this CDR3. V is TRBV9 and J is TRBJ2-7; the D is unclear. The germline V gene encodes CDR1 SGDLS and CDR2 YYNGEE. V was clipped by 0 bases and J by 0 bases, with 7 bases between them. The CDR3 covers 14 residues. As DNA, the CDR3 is TGTGCCAGCAGCGTAGTCCCGAGCTCCTACGAGCAGTACTTC. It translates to CASSVVPSSYEQYF.